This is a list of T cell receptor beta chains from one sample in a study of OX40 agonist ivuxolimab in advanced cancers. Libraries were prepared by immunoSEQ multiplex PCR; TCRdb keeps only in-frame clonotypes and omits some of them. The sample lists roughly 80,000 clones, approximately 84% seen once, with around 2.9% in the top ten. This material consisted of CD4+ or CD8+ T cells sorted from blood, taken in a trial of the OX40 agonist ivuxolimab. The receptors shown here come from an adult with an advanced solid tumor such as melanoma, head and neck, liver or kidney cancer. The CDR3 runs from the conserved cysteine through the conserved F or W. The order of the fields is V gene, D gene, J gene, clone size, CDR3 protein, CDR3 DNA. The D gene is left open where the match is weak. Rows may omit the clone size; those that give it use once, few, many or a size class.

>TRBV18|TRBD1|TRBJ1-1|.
CASSPTGLENTEAFF
TGTGCCAGCTCACCGACAGGGTTGGAGAACACTGAAGCTTTCTTT
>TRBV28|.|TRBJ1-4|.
CASSSSGYATNEKLFF
TGTGCCAGTTCTTCCTCAGGCTATGCAACTAATGAAAAACTGTTTTTT
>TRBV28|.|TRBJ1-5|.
CASSSGTRNQPQHF
TGTGCCAGCAGTTCAGGGACCCGCAATCAGCCCCAGCATTTT
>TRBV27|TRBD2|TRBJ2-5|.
CASSLWLAGGQETQYF
TGTGCCAGCAGTTTATGGCTAGCGGGGGGGCAAGAGACCCAGTACTTC
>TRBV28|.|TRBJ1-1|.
CASSLSREAFF
TGTGCCAGCAGTTTAAGTAGGGAAGCTTTCTTT
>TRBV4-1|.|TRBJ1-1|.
CASSQIKDTEAFF
TGCGCCAGCAGCCAAATCAAGGACACTGAAGCTTTCTTT
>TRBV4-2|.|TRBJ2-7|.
CASSQDHSVSSYEQYF
TGTGCCAGCAGCCAAGATCACTCAGTCAGCTCCTACGAGCAGTACTTC
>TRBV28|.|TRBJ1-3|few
CATTDSGNTIYF
TGTGCCACCACAGACTCTGGAAACACCATATATTTT
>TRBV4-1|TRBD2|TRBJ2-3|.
CASSQTTSAGTDTQYF
TGCGCCAGCAGCCAAACAACTAGCGCCGGCACAGATACGCAGTATTTT
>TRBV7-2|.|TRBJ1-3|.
CASSFQTGNTIYF
TGTGCCAGCAGCTTCCAGACAGGAAACACCATATATTTT
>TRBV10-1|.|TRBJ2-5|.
CASSRGLAESQETQYF
TGCGCCAGCAGTAGGGGCCTGGCGGAATCTCAAGAGACCCAGTACTTC
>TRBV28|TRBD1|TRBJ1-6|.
CASHRGESSPLHF
TGTGCCAGCCACAGGGGGGAGAGCTCACCCCTCCACTTT
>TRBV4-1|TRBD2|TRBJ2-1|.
CASSPGLADPYRFF
TGCGCCAGCAGCCCGGGACTAGCGGACCCTTACCGGTTCTTC
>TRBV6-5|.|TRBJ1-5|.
CASRAPGSANQPQHF
TGTGCCAGCAGGGCTCCAGGGTCGGCCAATCAGCCCCAGCATTTT
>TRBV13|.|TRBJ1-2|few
CASSVDRLYTF
TGTGCCAGCAGCGTTGACAGGCTGTACACCTTC
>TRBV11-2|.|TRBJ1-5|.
CASSSSDTGSNQPQHF
TGTGCCAGCAGCTCATCGGACACAGGGAGCAATCAGCCCCAGCATTTT
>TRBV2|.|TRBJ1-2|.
CASKKDGHTNYGYTF
TGTGCCAGCAAAAAGGACGGGCACACTAACTATGGCTACACCTTC
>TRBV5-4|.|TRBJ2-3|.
CASSQTRGDTQYF
TGTGCCAGCAGCCAGACCAGAGGAGATACGCAGTATTTT
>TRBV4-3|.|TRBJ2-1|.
CASSQDVAGTRNEQFF
TGCGCCAGCAGCCAAGATGTCGCGGGGACCCGCAATGAGCAGTTCTTC
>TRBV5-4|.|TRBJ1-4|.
CASSLAGALNEKLFF
TGTGCCAGCAGCTTGGCGGGGGCCCTTAATGAAAAACTGTTTTTT
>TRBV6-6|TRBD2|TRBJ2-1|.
CASSYGGGYEQFF
TGTGCCAGCAGTTACGGCGGGGGGTACGAGCAGTTCTTC
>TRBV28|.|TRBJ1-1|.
CASSLLGGEAFF
TGTGCCAGCAGTTTATTGGGAGGTGAAGCTTTCTTT
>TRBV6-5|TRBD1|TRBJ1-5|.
CASSRDRFNQPQHF
TGTGCCAGCAGCCGGGACAGATTCAATCAGCCCCAGCATTTT
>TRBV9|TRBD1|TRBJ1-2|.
CASSVRDSGYTF
TGTGCCAGCAGCGTACGGGACAGCGGCTACACCTTC